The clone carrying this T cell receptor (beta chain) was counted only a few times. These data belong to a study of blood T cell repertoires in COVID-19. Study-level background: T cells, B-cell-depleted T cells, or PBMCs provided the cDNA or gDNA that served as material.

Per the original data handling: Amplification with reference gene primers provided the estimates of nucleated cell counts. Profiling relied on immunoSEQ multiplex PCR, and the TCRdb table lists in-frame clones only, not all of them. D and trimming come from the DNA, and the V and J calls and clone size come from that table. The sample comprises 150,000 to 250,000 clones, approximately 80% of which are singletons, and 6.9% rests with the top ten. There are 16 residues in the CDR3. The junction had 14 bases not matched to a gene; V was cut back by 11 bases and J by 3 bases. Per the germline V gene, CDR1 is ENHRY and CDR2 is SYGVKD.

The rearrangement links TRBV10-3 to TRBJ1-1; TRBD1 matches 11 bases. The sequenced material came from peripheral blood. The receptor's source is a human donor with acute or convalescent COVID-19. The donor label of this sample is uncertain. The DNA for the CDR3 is TGTGCCGTACGGACAGGGGGCGCTGGGGGGGACACTGAAGCTTTCTTT. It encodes CAVRTGGAGGDTEAFF.